The entry below gives a single T cell receptor (beta chain) sequence along with its context. cDNA reverse transcribed from extracted RNA served as the sequencing template. Using immunoSEQ multiplex PCR, the repertoire was profiled, and TCRdb retains in-frame clones only, with some absent. The sample has about 130,000 clones; approximately 49% are singletons. The CDR3 runs 15 residues. Germline CDR1 MNHNY, CDR2 SVGAGI (reference sequence). The V end was cut by 5 bases, the J end by 3 bases, with 14 bases between. The data belong to a study of CD8+ T cells in alopecia areata. The source of this sequence is a human donor with alopecia areata. The chain links TRBV6-6 to TRBJ2-4; the D gene is possibly TRBD1 (5 bases). The sample in question was CD8+ T cells sorted from blood, obtained at week 0. The CDR3 nucleotides are TGTGCCAGCAGTCCGACAGAAGGTGGCAAAAACATTCAGTACTTC. Translating gives CASSPTEGGKNIQYF.